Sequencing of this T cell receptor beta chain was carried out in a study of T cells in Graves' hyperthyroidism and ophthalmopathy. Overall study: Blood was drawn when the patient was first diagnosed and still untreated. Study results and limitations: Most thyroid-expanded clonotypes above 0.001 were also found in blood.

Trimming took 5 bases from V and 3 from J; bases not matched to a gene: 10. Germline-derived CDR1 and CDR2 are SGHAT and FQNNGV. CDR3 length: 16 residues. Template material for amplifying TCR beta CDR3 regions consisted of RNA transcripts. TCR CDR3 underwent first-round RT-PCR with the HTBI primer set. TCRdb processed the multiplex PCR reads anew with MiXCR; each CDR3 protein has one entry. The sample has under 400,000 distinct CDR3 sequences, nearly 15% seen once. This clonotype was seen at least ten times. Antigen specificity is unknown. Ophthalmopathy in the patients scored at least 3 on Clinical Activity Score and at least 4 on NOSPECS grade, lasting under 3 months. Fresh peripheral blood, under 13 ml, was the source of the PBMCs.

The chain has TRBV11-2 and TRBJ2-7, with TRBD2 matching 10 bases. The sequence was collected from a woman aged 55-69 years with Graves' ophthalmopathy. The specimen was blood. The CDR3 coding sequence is TGTGCCAGCAGCCCCCGGACTAGCGGAACGAACTACGAGCAGTACTTC. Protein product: CASSPRTSGTNYEQYF.